This T cell receptor (beta chain) was profiled in a study of CD8 T cells in Susac syndrome. In the case of this clonotype: The antigen remains undetermined.

With random hexamers, reverse transcription was performed on about 0.45 to 1 ug of RNA. TCRdb ran MiXCR on the immunoSEQ multiplex PCR reads and lists one entry per CDR3 protein. The table includes 100,000 to 150,000 distinct CDR3 sequences, approximately 95% detected once. Study conclusions and caveats: A relatively small number of individuals underwent TCR sequencing and HLA analysis.

The sequencing input was CD8+ T cells from PBMCs. The receptor's source is a human donor with multiple sclerosis.

CDR3 amino acids: CSARANEGLAGSLKFF. The CDR3 DNA follows: TGCAGTGCTAGAGCTAACGAGGGACTAGCGGGGAGCCTGAAGTTCTTC. The rearrangement uses TRBV20-1 and TRBJ2-1, with TRBD2 matching over 13 bases. The germline CDR1 and CDR2 sequences are DFQATT and SNEGSKA (reference sequence). CDR3 length: 16 residues. The V segment lost 1 base and the J segment 14 bases; nucleotides outside the gene matches: 14.